This T cell receptor beta chain originates from a study of tumor and adjacent non-tumor tissue in lung cancer. Study information: The cohort had around eleven adenocarcinoma, 2 squamous cell and 1 small cell patients. Samples averaged around 4 million productive TCRbeta reads each. Study outcomes and limitations: In normal lung, the top 100 clones were significantly more dominant than in tumor.

The CDR3 is 14 residues long. Trimming took 6 bases from V and 5 from J; bases not matched to a gene: 7. A modified ARM-PCR protocol with three rounds of nested PCR amplified TCRbeta. TCRdb analysed the multiplex PCR reads with MiXCR anew, one entry per CDR3 protein. This sample has about 200,000 distinct CDR3 sequences, with 71% found just once. This sample's RNA came from whole unsorted tissue. About this clonotype: What it binds is unknown.

The sequence was obtained from a man between 60 and 75 years old with non-small cell lung cancer. Source material: lung tumor tissue. J is TRBJ2-5 and V is TRBV12-3 or TRBV12-4; TRBD1 matches 9 bases. The DNA of the CDR3 is TGTGCCAGCAGGCCGGGACAGGGTGTGGAGACCCAGTACTTC. Translating gives CASRPGQGVETQYF.